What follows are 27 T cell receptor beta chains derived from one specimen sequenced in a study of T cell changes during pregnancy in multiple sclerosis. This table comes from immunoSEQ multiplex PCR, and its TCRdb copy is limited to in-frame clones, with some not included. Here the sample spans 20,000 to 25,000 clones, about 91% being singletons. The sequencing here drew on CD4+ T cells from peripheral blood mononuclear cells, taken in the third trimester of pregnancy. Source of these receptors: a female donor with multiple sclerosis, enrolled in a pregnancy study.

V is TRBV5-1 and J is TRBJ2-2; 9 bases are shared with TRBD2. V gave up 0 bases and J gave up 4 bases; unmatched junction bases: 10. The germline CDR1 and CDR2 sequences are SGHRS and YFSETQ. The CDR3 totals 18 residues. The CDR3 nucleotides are TGCGCCAGCAGCTTGGGTAGGAGCGGGGGGACACCCACCGGGGAGCTGTTTTTT. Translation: CASSLGRSGGTPTGELFF.

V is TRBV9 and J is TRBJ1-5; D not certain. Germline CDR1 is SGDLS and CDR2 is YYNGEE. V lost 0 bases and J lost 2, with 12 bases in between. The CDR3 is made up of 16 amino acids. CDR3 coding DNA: TGTGCCAGCAGCGTAGAATCCCGCGGGGGCAATCAGCCCCAGCATTTT. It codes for CASSVESRGGNQPQHF.

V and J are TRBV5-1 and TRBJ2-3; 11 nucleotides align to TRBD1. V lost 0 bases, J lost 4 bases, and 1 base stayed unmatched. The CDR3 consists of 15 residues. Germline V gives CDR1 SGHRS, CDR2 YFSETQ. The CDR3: CASSLGTGGPDTQYF. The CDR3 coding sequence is TGCGCCAGCAGCTTGGGGACAGGGGGCCCAGATACGCAGTATTTT. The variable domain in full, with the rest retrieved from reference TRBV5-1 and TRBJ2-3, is KAGVTQTPRYLIKTRGQQVTLSCSPISGHRSVSWYQQTPGQGLQFLFEYFSETQRNKGNFPGRFSGRQFSNSRSEMNVSTLELGDSALYLCASSLGTGGPDTQYFGPGTRLTVL.

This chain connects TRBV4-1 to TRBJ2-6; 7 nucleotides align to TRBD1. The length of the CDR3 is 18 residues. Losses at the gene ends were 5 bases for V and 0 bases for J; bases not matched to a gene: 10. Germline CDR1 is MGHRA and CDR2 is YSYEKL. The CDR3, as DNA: TGCGCCAGCAGCTACCGGGACAGAGGCCTCTCTGGGGCCAACGTCCTGACTTTC. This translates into CASSYRDRGLSGANVLTF.

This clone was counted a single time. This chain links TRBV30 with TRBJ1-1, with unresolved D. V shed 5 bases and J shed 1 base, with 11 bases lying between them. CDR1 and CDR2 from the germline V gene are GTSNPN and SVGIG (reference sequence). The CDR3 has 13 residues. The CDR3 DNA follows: TGTGCCTGGGCTAAACAGAGGAACACTGAAGCTTTCTTT. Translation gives CAWAKQRNTEAFF. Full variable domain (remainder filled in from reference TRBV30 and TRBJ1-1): SQTIHQWPATLVQPVGSPLSLECTVEGTSNPNLYWYRQAAGRGLQLLFYSVGIGQISSEVPQNLSASRPQDRQFILSSKKLLLSDSGFYLCAWAKQRNTEAFFGQGTRLTVV.

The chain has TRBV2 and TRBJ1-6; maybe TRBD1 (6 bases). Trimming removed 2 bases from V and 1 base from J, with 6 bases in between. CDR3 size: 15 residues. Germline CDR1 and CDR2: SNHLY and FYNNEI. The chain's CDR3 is CASSERGSYNSPLHF. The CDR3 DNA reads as TGTGCCAGCAGTGAAAGGGGGTCCTATAATTCACCCCTCCACTTT.

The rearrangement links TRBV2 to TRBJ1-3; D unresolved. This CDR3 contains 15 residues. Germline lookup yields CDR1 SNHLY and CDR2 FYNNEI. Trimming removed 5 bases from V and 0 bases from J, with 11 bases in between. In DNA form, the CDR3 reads TGTGCCAGCAGTCCTTCTCACTTCTCTGGAAACACCATATATTTT. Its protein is CASSPSHFSGNTIYF.

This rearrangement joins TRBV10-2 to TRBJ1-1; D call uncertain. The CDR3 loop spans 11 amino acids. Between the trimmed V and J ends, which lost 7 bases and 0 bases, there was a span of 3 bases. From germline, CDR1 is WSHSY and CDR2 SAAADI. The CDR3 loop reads CASTLNTEAFF. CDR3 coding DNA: TGCGCCAGCACGTTGAACACTGAAGCTTTCTTT.

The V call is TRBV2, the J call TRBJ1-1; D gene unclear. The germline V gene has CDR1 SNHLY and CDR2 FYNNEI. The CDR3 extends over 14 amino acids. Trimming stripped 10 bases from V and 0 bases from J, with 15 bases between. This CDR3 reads CATSLSGLNTEAFF. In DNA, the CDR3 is TGTGCCACCTCCCTGAGCGGGTTGAACACTGAAGCTTTCTTT.

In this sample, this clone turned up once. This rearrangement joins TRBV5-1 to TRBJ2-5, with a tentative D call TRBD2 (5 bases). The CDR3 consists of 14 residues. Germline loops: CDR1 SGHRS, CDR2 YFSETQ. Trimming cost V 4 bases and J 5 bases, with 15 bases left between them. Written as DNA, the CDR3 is TGCGCCAGCAGCCCTTTACTACTAGAGGAGACCCAGTACTTC. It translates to CASSPLLLEETQYF.

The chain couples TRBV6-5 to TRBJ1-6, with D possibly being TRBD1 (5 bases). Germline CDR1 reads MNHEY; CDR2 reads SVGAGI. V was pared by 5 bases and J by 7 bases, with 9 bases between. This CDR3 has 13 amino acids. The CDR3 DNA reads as TGTGCCAGCAGTCACCGACAGAATTCACCCCTCCACTTT. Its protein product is CASSHRQNSPLHF.

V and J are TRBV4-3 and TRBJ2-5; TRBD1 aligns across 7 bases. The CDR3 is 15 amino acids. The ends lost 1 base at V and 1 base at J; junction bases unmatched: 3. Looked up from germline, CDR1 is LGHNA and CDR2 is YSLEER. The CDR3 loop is CASSQARGSQETQYF. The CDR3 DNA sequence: TGCGCCAGCAGCCAAGCCAGGGGGTCCCAAGAGACCCAGTACTTC.

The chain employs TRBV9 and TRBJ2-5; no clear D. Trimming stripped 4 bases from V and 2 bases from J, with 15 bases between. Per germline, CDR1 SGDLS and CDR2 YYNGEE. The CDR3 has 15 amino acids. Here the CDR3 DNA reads TGTGCCAGCAGCCTATCCTCCCACTATCAAGAGACCCAGTACTTC. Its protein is CASSLSSHYQETQYF.

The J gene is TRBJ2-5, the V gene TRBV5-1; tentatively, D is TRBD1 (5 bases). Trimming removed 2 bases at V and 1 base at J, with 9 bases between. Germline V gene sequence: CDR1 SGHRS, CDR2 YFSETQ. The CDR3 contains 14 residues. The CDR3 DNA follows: TGCGCCAGCAGCTTCGGCAGGGCCCAAGAGACCCAGTACTTC. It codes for CASSFGRAQETQYF.

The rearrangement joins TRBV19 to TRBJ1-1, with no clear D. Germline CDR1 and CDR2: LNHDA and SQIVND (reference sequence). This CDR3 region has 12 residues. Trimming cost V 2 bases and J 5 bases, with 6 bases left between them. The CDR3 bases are TGTGCCAGTAGTATACGAGGTACTGAAGCTTTCTTT. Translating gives CASSIRGTEAFF.

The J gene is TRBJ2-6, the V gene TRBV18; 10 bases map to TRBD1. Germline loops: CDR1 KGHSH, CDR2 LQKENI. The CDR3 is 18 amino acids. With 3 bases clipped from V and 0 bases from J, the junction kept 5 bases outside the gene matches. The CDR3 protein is CASSPGQGIPSGANVLTF. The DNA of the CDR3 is TGTGCCAGCTCACCGGGACAGGGGATCCCCTCTGGGGCCAACGTCCTGACTTTC.

The CDR3 loop reads CASSSGTNRGELFF. CDR3 sequence (DNA): TGCGCCAGCAGCTCCGGGACTAATAGAGGGGAGCTGTTTTTT. The rearrangement links TRBV5-1 to TRBJ2-2; 7 nucleotides align to TRBD2. CDR1 SGHRS and CDR2 YFSETQ come from the germline V gene. After removal of 3 bases from V and 8 bases from J, the junction contained 7 bases not matched to a gene. The CDR3 is 14 amino acids.

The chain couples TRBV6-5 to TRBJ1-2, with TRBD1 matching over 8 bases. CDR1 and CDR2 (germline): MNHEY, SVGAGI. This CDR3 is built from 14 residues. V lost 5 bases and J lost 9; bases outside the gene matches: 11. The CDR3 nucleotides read TGTGCCAGCAGTACGCAGGACAGGGTCTCGAGCTACACCTTC. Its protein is CASSTQDRVSSYTF.

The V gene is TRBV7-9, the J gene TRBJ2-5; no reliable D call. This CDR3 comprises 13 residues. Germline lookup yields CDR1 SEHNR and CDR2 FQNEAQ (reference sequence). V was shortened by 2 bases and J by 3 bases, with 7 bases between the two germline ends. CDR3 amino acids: CASSLRPEETQYF. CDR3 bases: TGTGCCAGCAGCTTACGCCCGGAAGAGACCCAGTACTTC.

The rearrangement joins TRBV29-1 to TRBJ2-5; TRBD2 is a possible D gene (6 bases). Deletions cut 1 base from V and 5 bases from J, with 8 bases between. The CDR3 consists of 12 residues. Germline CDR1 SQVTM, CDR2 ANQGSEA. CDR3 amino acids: CSVEAGGETQYF. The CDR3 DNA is TGCAGCGTTGAAGCCGGAGGGGAGACCCAGTACTTC.

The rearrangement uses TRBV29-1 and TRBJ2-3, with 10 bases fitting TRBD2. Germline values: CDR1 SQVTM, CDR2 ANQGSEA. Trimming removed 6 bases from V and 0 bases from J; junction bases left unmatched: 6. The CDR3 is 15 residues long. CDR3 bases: TGCAGCGTCTTAGCGGGGGGTCACAGCACAGATACGCAGTATTTT. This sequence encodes CSVLAGGHSTDTQYF.

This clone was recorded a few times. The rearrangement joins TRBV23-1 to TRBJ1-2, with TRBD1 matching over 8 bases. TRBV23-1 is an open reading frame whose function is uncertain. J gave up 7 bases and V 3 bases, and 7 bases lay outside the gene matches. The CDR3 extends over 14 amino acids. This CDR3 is CASSHLQGVGGYTF. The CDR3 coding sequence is TGCGCCAGCAGTCATTTACAGGGGGTAGGTGGCTACACCTTC.

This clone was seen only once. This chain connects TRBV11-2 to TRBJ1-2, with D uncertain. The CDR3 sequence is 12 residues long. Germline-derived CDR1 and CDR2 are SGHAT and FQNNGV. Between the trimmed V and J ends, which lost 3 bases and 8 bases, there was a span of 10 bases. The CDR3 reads CASSFSRHGYTF. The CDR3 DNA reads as TGTGCCAGCAGCTTCTCTCGACACGGCTACACCTTC.

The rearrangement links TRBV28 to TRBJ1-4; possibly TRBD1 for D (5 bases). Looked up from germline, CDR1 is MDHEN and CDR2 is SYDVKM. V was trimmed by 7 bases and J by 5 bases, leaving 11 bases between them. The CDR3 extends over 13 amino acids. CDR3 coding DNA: TGTGCCAGCATTTCGGGGGTAAATGAAAAACTGTTTTTT. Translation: CASISGVNEKLFF.

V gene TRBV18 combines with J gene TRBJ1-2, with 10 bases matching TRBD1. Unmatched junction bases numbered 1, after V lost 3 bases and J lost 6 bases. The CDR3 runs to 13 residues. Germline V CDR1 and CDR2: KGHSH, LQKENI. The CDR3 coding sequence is TGTGCCAGCTCACCCGGACAGGGGGATGGCTACACCTTC. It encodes CASSPGQGDGYTF.

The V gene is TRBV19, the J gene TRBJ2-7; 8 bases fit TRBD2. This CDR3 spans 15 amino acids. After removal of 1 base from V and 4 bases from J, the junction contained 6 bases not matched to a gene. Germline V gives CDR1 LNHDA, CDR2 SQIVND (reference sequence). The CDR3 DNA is TGTGCCAGTAGTATAGTTGGTAGCGGGGTGTACGAGCAGTACTTC. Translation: CASSIVGSGVYEQYF.

The CDR3: CASSLSLAGVYNEQFF. CDR3 coding DNA: TGTGCCAGCAGCTTATCTCTAGCGGGGGTATACAATGAGCAGTTCTTC. The chain combines TRBV7-9 with TRBJ2-1; 10 positions agree with TRBD2. This CDR3 comprises 16 residues. CDR1 and CDR2 (germline): SEHNR, FQNEAQ (reference sequence). V lost 2 bases and J lost 4; bases outside the gene matches: 5. The complete variable domain, with remaining parts taken from reference TRBV7-9 and TRBJ2-1, reads DTGVSQNPRHKITKRGQNVTFRCDPISEHNRLYWYRQTLGQGPEFLTYFQNEAQLEKSRLLSDRFSAERPKGSFSTLEIQRTEQGDSAMYLCASSLSLAGVYNEQFFGPGTRLTVL.